This T cell receptor beta chain was found in a study of shared clonotypes between healthy human individuals. Study-level results: Sharing across four donors was highest in naive CD4 (around 5%) and lowest in memory CD8 (approximately 0.4%). Naive subsets typically showed greater estimated richness than memory subsets.

Remarks on this clone: As yet, its antigen is unknown.

Profiling relied on immunoSEQ multiplex PCR, and the TCRdb table lists in-frame clones only, not all of them. In the table there are over a million clones, around 95% of which are singletons. Donation came from healthy HIV-negative adults that had no recent acute infections or vaccinations. Trimming took 3 bases from V and 5 from J; bases not matched to a gene: 8. There are 16 residues in the CDR3. From germline, CDR1 is MDHEN and CDR2 SYDVKM. This clonotype originated in a man aged 25-45 years in good health. This chain joins TRBV28 and TRBJ2-1, with TRBD2 matching 9 bases. Sequencing was carried out using naive CD4+ T cells sorted from blood. Documented subset: CD45RA+ positively selected. CDR3 DNA: TGTGCCAGCAGTTTTCGCGGGAGGGCCGGAAACAATGAGCAGTTCTTC. It specifies CASSFRGRAGNNEQFF.